This TCR beta chain derives from a study of shared clonotypes between healthy human individuals (dated by TCRdb to the early 2020s). A note on the overall study: A couple of women and a few men aged 18 to 49 years were included in the cohort. For each donor, three plates each were used for CD4 naive and CD4 memory, two plates were used for CD8 naive, and one plate was used for CD8 memory. To estimate repertoire size and how much clonotype sharing occurs between individuals, the study deeply sequenced the blood TCR repertoires of five healthy adults. Different laboratories and diverse techniques were used to prepare libraries and sequence TCR repertoires, to increase sequencing depth and limit assay-specific biases. Between about 0.8 and 8.9 billion PBMCs per donor were obtained by leukapheresis.

Study-level results and caveats: Sampling was restricted to blood, and TCR repertoires in tissue are likely to differ from TCR repertoires in blood. Based on pairwise subsampling, the degree of clonotype sharing among donors was expected to be affected by sequencing depth. The genetic and exposure-history diversity represented was limited by the small number of donors. Naive subsets generally had larger estimated clonotype richness than memory subsets did. Incomplete sequencing was indicated by rarefaction of sorted-subset datasets, despite the large sequencing depth. Higher generation probabilities were observed for clonotypes shared by all four sorted-subset donors than for non-shared clonotypes. When four donors were compared, the shared fraction of clonotypes was 5% to 6.5% for naive CD4, about 4% for naive CD8, roughly 2.5% for memory CD4, and around 0.4% for memory CD8.

For the CD8 naive samples, CD45RO-negative cells were positively selected for CCR7, yielding a CD45RA+CCR7+ population from which TemRA cells were excluded. Donors were healthy HIV-negative adults with no recently reported acute infections or vaccinations. All donors were Caucasian adults living in Nashville, Tennessee, USA. Blood was obtained by leukapheresis, after which PBMCs were separated by Ficoll-Histopaque density gradient centrifugation and cryopreserved in liquid nitrogen vapor phase. Analytical flow cytometry was used to check the purity and quantity of each magnetically sorted T cell population. Genomic DNA was isolated from every sorted fraction and measured by UV absorbance on a Nanodrop 2000c. For this clone: What antigen it recognizes has not been identified. No qualities accompany the bases; no much larger clone lies one base away. Other DNA sequences in this sample translate to the same CDR3.

Using the deep immunoSEQ assay, TCR CDR3 regions were amplified from genomic DNA by multiplex PCR. Genomic DNA extracted from each cell subset was distributed evenly over all wells of several immunoSEQ 96-well plates, and each plate served as one replicate. For sorted subsets, 150 to 200 ng genomic DNA, equal to tens of thousands of T cell genomes, was loaded into each replicate PCR. The purified libraries were quantified using a Qubit 3.0 fluorometer, sized with a Bioanalyzer 2100, and then quantified again using the KAPA Library Quantification kit. Every immunoSEQ 96-well plate was sequenced on a dedicated single-read 150-cycle Illumina NextSeq 550 flow cell. Per the source publication's procedure: Because only junctional sequences without quality scores were contained in the immunoSEQ output, filtering matching that applied to full-length reads could not be performed. To assign V/J genes and CDR3, sequences were annotated using PyIR, a Python wrapper for IgBLAST v1.9, with IMGT germline references. Reads with weak V/J assignments (E-value above 1e-6), missing CDR3, stop codons, out-of-frame junctions, or ambiguous translated residues were removed. A V3J clonotype was defined by an identical inferred V gene, J gene, and CDR3 amino acid sequence. The percentage overlap between two repertoires was calculated by dividing the number of shared unique clonotypes by the size of the smaller repertoire. Three approaches were used to assess repertoire richness: RTK rarefaction, the Chao1 estimator, and Recon v2.1 estimates of unobserved clonotypes. Generation probabilities were computed with OLGA for all TCRbeta clonotypes obtained by the gDNA method from several donors. The table was pulled from immuneACCESS by TCRdb, which kept in-frame rearrangements only. Such tables lose some clones; where checked, under half of the loss comes from unresolved V genes, and the rest has no known cause. Clone size and V and J calls were adopted from that table, with D and trimming inferred from the DNA. Present in this sample are about 1,800,000 clones, approximately 94% of which were seen just once. The ten largest clones capture 0.95% to 1.5% of the sample.

Deletion took 0 bases off V and 3 bases off J, with a span of 8 bases between the germline ends. In the germline V gene (reference sequence), CDR1 corresponds to GTSNPN and CDR2 to SVGIG. The CDR3, cysteine through phenylalanine, is 13 amino acids long. Only the CDR3 DNA stays, 39 bases, in frame from base 1. The receptor comes from a man aged 18 to 35 in good health. The rearrangement joined TRBV30 to TRBJ1-2; tentative D gene TRBD1, with 6 bases matching. The sample comprised naive CD8+ T cells sorted from blood. The cell subset or site label of this sample denotes: CD45RA+CCR7+. The sequence in DNA is TGTGCCTGGAGTGTAGGGGGAGACTATGGCTACACCTTC. This is translated as CAWSVGGDYGYTF.